This TCR beta chain emerged from a study of T cell repertoires in cytomegalovirus infection. Across the study: Well-studied HLA-B-restricted epitopes and recently identified HLA-C-restricted epitopes of CMV were both used in the study.

A word on this clonotype: Its antigen is unidentified.

Overall study results and limits: The study found HLA-C-restricted CMV-specific TCR beta clonotypes dominating the ex vivo response.

There are 14 residues in the CDR3. Trimming pared 6 bases from V and 1 base from J, leaving 13 bases between. Germline assignment: CDR1 MNHNY and CDR2 SVGAGI (reference sequence). TCRdb fed the reads into MiXCR, producing one record per CDR3 protein. The table shows approximately 990,000 distinct CDR3 sequences, with around 30% occurring only once. V is TRBV6-6 and J is TRBJ2-7, with D hard to call. The sample was cultured CD8+ T cells from PBMCs, taken from culture after CMV antigen stimulation. This TCR was recovered from a human donor in good health (CMV status not recorded). Some clones in this sample may be carry-over from other donors' samples. CDR3 sequence: CASSPDGLSYEQYV. The CDR3, as DNA: TGTGCCAGCAGCCCTGACGGATTATCCTACGAGCAGTACGTC.